This paragraph covers one T cell receptor (beta chain) sequence. Its antigen target is currently unknown. Per-base qualities were not stored, and no clone one base away is much larger. Reading the label with the study, this specimen's time point is: late/post reinfection, 12 to 24 weeks after detection. TCR sequencing was performed on the sorted cells directly ex vivo, without any in vitro expansion beforehand. Donors were people who inject drugs enrolled in the Montreal Acute Hepatitis C Cohort Study (HEPCO) in Canada. As controls, total naive CD8 T cells were sorted as viable CD3+ CD8+ CD45RO- cells from a couple of donors at all three reinfection time points. Before sorting, cryopreserved peripheral blood mononuclear cells were thawed and used as the source for purifying CD8 T cells. Negative selection with the MACS CD8+ T cell Isolation Kit was used to enrich CD8 T cells. Cell sorting was done on a BD FACSAria II sorter with FACSDiva software, and data were analyzed with FlowJo.

The library came from the immunoSEQ multiplex PCR assay. Genomic DNA was pulled from the sorted cells, and the automated high-throughput method of Adaptive Biotechnologies was used to sequence the TCR beta V, D and J regions. CDR3 regions were amplified with a two-step, bias-controlled multiplex PCR. Amplified TCR beta libraries were sequenced on an Illumina instrument. As for how the authors treated the data: The demultiplexed reads were processed to cut down on amplification and sequencing bias, and the IMGT database was used to assign CDR3 sequences to gene families. ImmunoSEQ software version 2.0 was used to analyze repertoire data. Out-of-frame sequences and sequences containing stop codons in the CDR3 were removed from the clonotype lists. Any clonotype with a frequency under 0.01% was left out, since that frequency corresponded to less than one cell. Richness was calculated by dividing observed richness by input cell number, and evenness was calculated by dividing Shannon entropy by log observed richness. Repertoire diversity and similarity between time points were quantified using Simpson diversity and Morisita-Horn overlap indices. Clonotypes were grouped as dominant (>1%), sub-dominant (0.5-0.99%), low abundance (0.1-0.49%) or lowest abundance (<0.1%). The germline index was obtained by subtracting total nucleotide additions from total CDR3 length and then dividing the result by total CDR3 length. Entries here come from immuneACCESS through TCRdb and include only in-frame sequences with V and J called. Some clones fail to appear in such tables; in the studies checked, an unresolved V gene covers under half of the shortfall, and the cause of the remainder is unknown. V and J calls and clone size follow that table, whereas D and trimming were derived from the DNA. A total of approximately 46,000 clones appear in this sample, 80% to 90% of them only once. The top ten clonotypes cover 0.72% of the sample.

This sample is drawn from a study of memory CD8 T cells in hepatitis C reinfection (dated 2017 in TCRdb). As for the study more broadly: Three donors spontaneously resolved two consecutive HCV infections, while two donors cleared a primary infection but became chronically infected after reinfection. A case counted as HCV reinfection when an HCV RNA test came back positive after two negative tests taken at least 60 days apart. Late or post reinfection samples were obtained 12 to 24 weeks after detection of reinfection. The TCR beta repertoire of virus-specific CD8 T cells was tracked longitudinally in about five donors across an HCV reinfection episode. Roughly five reinfection cases with stored pre-reinfection samples were identified between the late 2000s and the early 2010s. Participants who had resolved a prior HCV infection were followed every 3 months in the reinfection study. The study at large found these results: With only 4 or 5 donors, the study could not reach definitive conclusions about public clonotypes linked to secondary clearance.

Measured from the cysteine to the phenylalanine, the CDR3 is 12 residues long. CDR3 DNA only is kept here, 36 bases in frame from base 1. The germline V gene provides CDR1 SNHLY and CDR2 FYNNEI. V is shortened by 9 bases, J by 2 bases, and the region joining them spans 10 bases. This receptor was identified in a man younger than 30 with hepatitis C virus infection. This chain is built from TRBV2 and TRBJ1-1, with the D gene call left open. The sequencing sample was made of naive CD8+ T cells sorted from blood. Interpreted using the paper, the cell subset or site label stands for: total naive CD8+CD45RO- T cells. CDR3 region: CASSYSNTEAFF. The nucleotides read TGTGCCAGTTCGTATTCTAACACTGAAGCTTTCTTT.